Here is one TCR beta chain with its context. Its antigen is not known. Trimming pared 3 bases from V and 2 bases from J, leaving 6 bases between. The germline V gene encodes CDR1 LNHDA and CDR2 SQIVND (reference sequence). The CDR3 spans 13 residues. The data were obtained in a study of OX40 agonist ivuxolimab in advanced cancers. Using immunoSEQ multiplex PCR, the repertoire was profiled, and TCRdb retains in-frame clones only, with some absent. The repertoire holds around 15,000 clones, with 70% to 75% as singletons. Study findings and constraints: CD8+ T cells showed, on average, more clonal expansion than CD4+ cells.

The rearrangement links TRBV19 to TRBJ2-3, with D hard to call. Sequenced here: CD4+ or CD8+ T cells sorted from blood, sampled in a trial of the OX40 agonist ivuxolimab. This receptor was taken from an adult with an advanced solid tumor such as melanoma, head and neck, liver or kidney cancer. Here the CDR3 reads CASSIITTDTQYF. Written as DNA, the CDR3 is TGTGCCAGTAGTATTATTACCACAGATACGCAGTATTTT.